This T cell receptor beta chain was identified during a study of T cells in tumors after PD-1 blockade. About the study: Daily vismodegib 150 mg continued in a subset of anti-PD-1-treated patients. Peripheral blood samples averaged about 33,000 unique clonotypes and about 120,000 templates.

Generated by immunoSEQ multiplex PCR, the TCRdb table keeps only in-frame clones and is missing some. The table has approximately 60,000 clones, roughly 75% seen once. Per germline, CDR1 MGHRA and CDR2 YSYEKL. V shed 0 bases and J 6 bases; nucleotides not matched to a gene: 5. The CDR3 spans 16 residues. The input for sequencing was PBMCs, taken before anti-PD-1 treatment. This chain connects TRBV4-1 to TRBJ2-1; TRBD2 matches 10 bases. The sequence was collected from a human donor with basal cell carcinoma. Written as DNA, the CDR3 is TGCGCCAGCAGCCAAGATGCTAGCGGGGGAATCAATGAGCAGTTCTTC. Protein sequence: CASSQDASGGINEQFF.